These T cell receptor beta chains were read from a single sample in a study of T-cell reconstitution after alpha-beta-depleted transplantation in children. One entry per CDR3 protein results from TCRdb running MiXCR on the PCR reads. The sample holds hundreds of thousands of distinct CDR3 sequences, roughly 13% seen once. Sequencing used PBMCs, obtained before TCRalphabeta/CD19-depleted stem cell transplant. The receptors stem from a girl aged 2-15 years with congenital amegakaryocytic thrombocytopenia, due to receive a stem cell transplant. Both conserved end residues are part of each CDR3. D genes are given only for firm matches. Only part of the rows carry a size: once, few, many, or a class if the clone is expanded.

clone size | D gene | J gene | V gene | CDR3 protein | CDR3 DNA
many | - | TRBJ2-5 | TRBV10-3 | CAISESNWGAKETQYF | TGTGCCATCAGTGAGTCGAATTGGGGGGCAAAAGAGACCCAGTACTTC
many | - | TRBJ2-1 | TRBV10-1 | CASSEYQDEQFF | TGCGCCAGCAGTGAGTACCAGGATGAGCAGTTCTTC
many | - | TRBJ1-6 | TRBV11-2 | CASSLESTGNSPLHF | TGTGCCAGCAGCTTAGAGTCTACAGGGAATTCACCCCTCCACTTT
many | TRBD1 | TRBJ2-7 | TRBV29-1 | CSVGDSSRSYEQYF | TGCAGCGTTGGGGACAGCTCAAGGTCCTACGAGCAGTACTTC
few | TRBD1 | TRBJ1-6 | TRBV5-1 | CASSFSQGASNSPLHF | TGCGCCAGCAGCTTTTCCCAGGGGGCTAGTAATTCACCCCTCCACTTT
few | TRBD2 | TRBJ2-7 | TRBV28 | CASSFGGSRNEQYF | TGTGCCAGCAGTTTCGGGGGGAGCAGAAACGAGCAGTACTTC
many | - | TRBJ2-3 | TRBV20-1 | CSARLEYLTDTQYF | TGCAGTGCTAGGCTAGAATACCTCACAGATACGCAGTATTTT
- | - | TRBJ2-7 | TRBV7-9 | CASTNYREPSYEQYF | TGTGCCAGCACCAACTACAGGGAGCCTTCCTACGAGCAGTACTTC
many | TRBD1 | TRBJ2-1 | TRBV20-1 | CSAARDSYNEQFF | TGCAGTGCCGCCAGGGACAGTTACAATGAGCAGTTCTTC
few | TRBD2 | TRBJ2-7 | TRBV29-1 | CSVEDPSGRPYEQYF | TGCAGCGTTGAAGACCCTAGCGGGCGCCCCTACGAGCAGTACTTC
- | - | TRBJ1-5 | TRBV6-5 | CASSYAGEGRYQPQHF | TGTGCCAGCAGTTACGCGGGCGAGGGCCGCTATCAGCCCCAGCATTTT
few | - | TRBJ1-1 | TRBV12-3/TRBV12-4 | CASTLGGTEAFF | TGTGCCAGCACCCTCGGAGGCACTGAAGCTTTCTTT
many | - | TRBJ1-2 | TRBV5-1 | CASSFSNPIYGYTF | TGCGCCAGCAGCTTCTCGAACCCCATCTATGGCTACACCTTC
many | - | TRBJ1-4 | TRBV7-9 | CASSQNEKLFF | TGTGCCAGCAGCCAAAATGAAAAACTGTTTTTT
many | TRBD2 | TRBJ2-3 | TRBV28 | CASGLGYTSATEDTQYF | TGTGCCAGCGGCCTGGGTTATACTAGCGCTACGGAAGATACGCAGTATTTT
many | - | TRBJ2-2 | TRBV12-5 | CAITVPPGELFF | TGTGCTATAACGGTTCCCCCCGGGGAGCTGTTTTTT
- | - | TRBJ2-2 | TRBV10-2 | CASSAGAASTTGELFF | TGCGCCAGCAGTGCAGGGGCAGCTAGTACAACCGGGGAGCTGTTTTTT
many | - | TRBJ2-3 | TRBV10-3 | CAIGTSDTQYF | TGTGCCATCGGGACTTCAGATACGCAGTATTTT
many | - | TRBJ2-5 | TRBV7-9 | CAWGTIQETQYF | TGTGCCTGGGGAACAATCCAAGAGACCCAGTACTTC
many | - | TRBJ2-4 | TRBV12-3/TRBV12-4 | CASSFLRESKNIQYF | TGTGCCAGCAGTTTCCTTAGGGAGAGCAAAAACATTCAGTACTTC
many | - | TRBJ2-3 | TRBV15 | CATSRSPGASYGTDTQYF | TGTGCCACCAGCCGAAGTCCGGGAGCCTCTTACGGCACAGATACGCAGTATTTT
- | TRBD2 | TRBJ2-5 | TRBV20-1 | CSARDPYSGRAQETQYF | TGCAGTGCTAGAGATCCATACAGCGGGAGAGCTCAAGAGACCCAGTACTTC
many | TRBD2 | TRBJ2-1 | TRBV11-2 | CASSPGELAVARINEQFF | TGTGCCAGCAGCCCTGGGGAACTAGCGGTGGCAAGGATCAATGAGCAGTTCTTC
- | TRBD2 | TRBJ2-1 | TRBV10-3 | CAISESIASGNIGEQFF | TGTGCCATCAGTGAGTCGATCGCTAGCGGGAATATAGGTGAGCAGTTCTTC
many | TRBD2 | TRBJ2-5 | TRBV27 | CASSLSGGGQETQYF | TGTGCCAGCAGTTTATCCGGGGGGGGGCAAGAGACCCAGTACTTC
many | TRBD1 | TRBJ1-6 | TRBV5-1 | CASSLGQGDNSPLHF | TGCGCCAGCAGCTTAGGACAGGGGGATAATTCACCCCTCCACTTT
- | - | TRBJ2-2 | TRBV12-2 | CASRPSQGGGTTSTGELFF | TGTGCAAGTCGCCCAAGCCAAGGCGGTGGGACGACAAGCACCGGGGAGCTGTTTTTT
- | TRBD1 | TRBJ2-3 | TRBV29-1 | CSVAGTGSTDTQYF | TGCAGCGTCGCCGGGACAGGGAGTACAGATACGCAGTATTTT
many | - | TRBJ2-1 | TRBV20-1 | CSASFPRSYNEQFF | TGCAGTGCTAGTTTCCCTCGCTCCTACAATGAGCAGTTCTTC
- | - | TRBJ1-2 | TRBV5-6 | CASRRESYGYTF | TGTGCCAGCAGGCGGGAGTCCTATGGCTACACCTTC
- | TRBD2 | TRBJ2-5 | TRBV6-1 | CASTAGGVKKTQYF | TGTGCCAGCACCGCGGGGGGGGTTAAGAAGACCCAGTACTTC
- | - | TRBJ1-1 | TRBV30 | CAWGKSGTEAFF | TGTGCCTGGGGTAAGTCGGGCACTGAAGCTTTCTTT
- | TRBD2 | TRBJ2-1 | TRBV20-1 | CCARVGGRAYNEQFF | TGCTGTGCTAGAGTTGGCGGGAGGGCCTACAATGAGCAGTTCTTC
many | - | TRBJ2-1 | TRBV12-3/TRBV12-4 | CASQANNEQFF | TGTGCCAGCCAGGCGAACAATGAGCAGTTCTTC
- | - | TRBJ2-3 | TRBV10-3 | CAITASEGDTQYF | TGTGCCATCACCGCCTCCGAGGGAGATACGCAGTATTTT
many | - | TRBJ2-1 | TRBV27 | CASKISGLYLNEQFF | TGTGCCAGCAAGATCTCCGGGCTATATCTAAATGAGCAGTTCTTC
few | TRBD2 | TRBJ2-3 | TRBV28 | CASSLGVAGGTDTQYF | TGTGCCAGCAGTTTGGGGGTAGCGGGAGGGACAGATACGCAGTATTTT
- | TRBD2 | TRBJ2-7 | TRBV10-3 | CAISEFLDGVTSGRLYEQYF | TGTGCCATCAGTGAGTTTCTCGATGGGGTGACTAGCGGGAGGCTCTACGAGCAGTACTTC
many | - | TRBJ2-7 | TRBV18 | CASSPNGGGRSYEQYF | TGTGCCAGCTCACCCAACGGGGGCGGTAGATCCTACGAGCAGTACTTC
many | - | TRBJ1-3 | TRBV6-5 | CASSYSETGNTIYF | TGTGCCAGCAGTTACTCCGAAACTGGAAACACCATATATTTT